Below, 2 T cell receptor beta chains from the same sample are listed, as sequenced in a study of OX40 agonist ivuxolimab in advanced cancers. Using immunoSEQ multiplex PCR, the repertoire was profiled, and TCRdb retains in-frame clones only, with some absent. Seen here are tens of thousands of clones, under 90% observed once, and the top ten hold less than 2.5%. Sequences were derived from CD4+ or CD8+ T cells sorted from blood, sampled in a trial of the OX40 agonist ivuxolimab. Receptors originate from an adult with an advanced solid tumor such as melanoma, head and neck, liver or kidney cancer.

This clone was found once. The rearrangement links TRBV2 to TRBJ2-1; D not certain. Germline CDR1 and CDR2: SNHLY and FYNNEI. There are 14 residues in the CDR3. V was trimmed by 2 bases and J by 7 bases, leaving 12 bases between them. The CDR3 reads CASSERASRNEQFF. The CDR3 bases are TGTGCCAGCAGTGAACGGGCTAGTAGGAATGAGCAGTTCTTC. The full variable domain, its missing parts supplied by reference TRBV2 and TRBJ2-1, is EPEVTQTPSHQVTQMGQEVILRCVPISNHLYFYWYRQILGQKVEFLVSFYNNEISEKSEIFDDQFSVERPDGSNFTLKIRSTKLEDSAMYFCASSERASRNEQFFGPGTRLTVL.

As regards this clone: One end of the junction does not line up with germline, which may come from a read error. V and J are TRBV11-2 and TRBJ2-1, with D perhaps matching TRBD1 (6 bases). Germline V lookup: CDR1 SGHAT, CDR2 FQNNGV. This CDR3 comprises 14 residues. The CDR3 nucleotides are TGTGCCAGCAACTTAGGGACACTGGGCGGGGAGCAGTTCTTC. It codes for CASNLGTLGGEQFF.